The next 23 T cell receptor beta chains were all read from a single sample in a study of blood T cell repertoires in COVID-19. The assay was immunoSEQ multiplex PCR, and TCRdb's table has in-frame clones only and misses some. The table records approximately 130,000 clones, almost 70% of them present only once. Sequencing was done on a sample of peripheral blood. The receptors come from a woman in her 70s with acute or convalescent COVID-19.

The chain recombines TRBV7-2 with TRBJ1-6; 7 positions agree with TRBD1. Germline V gives CDR1 SGHTA, CDR2 FQGNSA. This CDR3 is 14 amino acids long. The ends lost 5 bases at V and 9 bases at J; junction bases unmatched: 7. Here the CDR3 reads CASSAEQGFSPLHF. The CDR3 DNA follows: TGTGCCAGCAGCGCGGAACAGGGGTTTTCACCCCTCCACTTT.

This clone was observed a single time. The chain carries TRBV28 and TRBJ1-5, with 8 bases lining up with TRBD1. The CDR3 is made up of 15 amino acids. The junction had 9 bases not matched to a gene; V was cut back by 6 bases and J by 5 bases. Germline V lookup: CDR1 MDHEN, CDR2 SYDVKM. The CDR3 reads CASSSTGGSHQPQHF. As DNA, the CDR3 is TGTGCCAGCAGCAGTACAGGGGGGTCCCATCAGCCCCAGCATTTT.

Here the CDR3 reads CASSRGTGKVSSTDTQYF. For the CDR3, the DNA is TGTGCCAGCAGTCGAGGGACAGGGAAGGTTTCTAGCACAGATACGCAGTATTTT. The genes are TRBV3-1 (or the pseudogene TRBV3-2) and TRBJ2-3; 9 nucleotides match TRBD1. Unmatched junction bases numbered 13, after V lost 6 bases and J lost 0 bases. The germline CDR1 and CDR2 sequences are LGHDT and YNNKEL (reference sequence). The length of the CDR3 is 18 residues.

The genes are TRBV24-1 and TRBJ1-5; weak D call: TRBD1 (6 bases). Germline V gives CDR1 KGHDR, CDR2 SFDVKD. Trimming shortened V by 5 bases and J by 11 bases, and 18 bases separated the two germline ends. This CDR3 comprises 14 residues. CDR3: CATSASVDSPAQHF. Here the CDR3 DNA reads TGTGCCACCAGTGCCTCCGTGGACAGTCCAGCCCAGCATTTT.

The genes are TRBV6-2 or TRBV6-3 and TRBJ1-5; D gene uncertain. Germline values: CDR1 MNHEY, CDR2 SVGEGT. Trimming took off 4 bases at V and 2 bases at J, with 6 bases between the two ends. This CDR3 is 13 amino acids long. The CDR3 protein is CASSFNGNQPQHF. The CDR3 region has the DNA TGTGCCAGCAGTTTTAATGGCAATCAGCCCCAGCATTTT.

Comment on this clone: The same CDR3 also results from other DNA sequences found in this sample. The chain employs TRBV9 and TRBJ1-1, with 7 positions matching TRBD1. The CDR3 runs 14 residues. In germline, CDR1 is SGDLS, CDR2 YYNGEE. V lost 3 bases, J lost 2 bases, and 4 bases stayed unmatched. CDR3 in DNA: TGTGCCAGCAGCGCCGGGACAGCCAACACTGAAGCTTTCTTT. Protein product: CASSAGTANTEAFF. The full variable domain, completed using reference TRBV9 and TRBJ1-1, is DSGVTQTPKHLITATGQRVTLRCSPRSGDLSVYWYQQSLDQGLQFLIQYYNGEERAKGNILERFSAQQFPDLHSELNLSSLELGDSALYFCASSAGTANTEAFFGQGTRLTVV.

The chain combines TRBV6-5 with TRBJ1-1, with D possibly being TRBD1 (6 bases). Trimming took off 4 bases at V and 10 bases at J, with 22 bases between the two ends. The CDR3 loop spans 15 amino acids. The germline V gene has CDR1 MNHEY and CDR2 SVGAGI. The CDR3 protein is CASSSHLPQQGGAFF. The CDR3 bases are TGTGCCAGCAGTTCCCATCTTCCTCAACAGGGTGGAGCTTTCTTT.

The V gene is TRBV19, the J gene TRBJ2-1; TRBD1 aligns across 9 bases. V trimming: 0 bases; J trimming: 4 bases; junction bases outside the gene matches: 7. The CDR3 is made up of 17 amino acids. Per germline, CDR1 LNHDA and CDR2 SQIVND (reference sequence). The CDR3 sequence is CASSIDVGTGWYNEQFF. For the CDR3, the DNA is TGTGCCAGTAGTATAGACGTTGGGACAGGGTGGTACAATGAGCAGTTCTTC.

The V call is TRBV28, the J call TRBJ1-2; unclear D gene. Germline-derived CDR1 and CDR2 are MDHEN and SYDVKM. CDR3 length: 12 amino acids. The chain's CDR3 is CASKRGNYGYTF. CDR3 bases: TGTGCTTCCAAGCGGGGTAACTATGGCTACACCTTC.

This chain links TRBV27 with TRBJ2-5; 8 nucleotides line up with TRBD1. Losses at the gene ends were 6 bases for V and 4 bases for J; bases not matched to a gene: 10. CDR3 length: 15 residues. Germline-derived CDR1 and CDR2 are MNHEY and SMNVEV (reference sequence). The CDR3 protein is CASSSGGADLETQYF. DNA of the CDR3: TGTGCCAGCAGCTCAGGGGGCGCGGACCTAGAGACCCAGTACTTC.

This clone was detected a few times. The rearrangement joins TRBV11-2 to TRBJ2-1; tentatively, D is TRBD2 (5 bases). The CDR3 has 15 residues. Trimming took 0 bases from V and 12 from J, leaving 18 bases between them. The germline gives CDR1 SGHAT, CDR2 FQNNGV. CDR3 protein: CASSLEGGLAPWQFF. CDR3 sequence (DNA): TGTGCCAGCAGCTTAGAAGGCGGGCTAGCCCCCTGGCAGTTCTTC.

This clone was seen just once. The chain has TRBV6-5 and TRBJ2-7, with TRBD1 as a possible D gene (6 bases). Germline lookup yields CDR1 MNHEY and CDR2 SVGAGI. CDR3 length: 14 amino acids. V was clipped by 8 bases and J by 0 bases, with 14 bases between them. The CDR3 region is CASGQLGNSYEQYF. Here the CDR3 DNA reads TGTGCCAGCGGACAGTTGGGAAACTCCTACGAGCAGTACTTC.

The rearrangement uses TRBV5-1 and TRBJ2-5; TRBD2 might be the D (7 bases). CDR3 length equals 15 residues. V lost 1 base and J lost 4, with 14 bases in between. Germline lookup yields CDR1 SGHRS and CDR2 YFSETQ. As DNA, the CDR3 is TGCGCCAGCAGCTTGTCGCGGGGGCAGTCAGAGACCCAGTACTTC. This codes for CASSLSRGQSETQYF.

This clone was recorded a few times. The chain couples TRBV6-5 to TRBJ1-1; D gene unclear. Per the germline V gene, CDR1 is MNHEY and CDR2 is SVGAGI. The CDR3 spans 13 residues. The V end was cut by 6 bases, the J end by 8 bases, with 16 bases between. CDR3 protein: CASRKDFLVEAFF. Written as DNA, the CDR3 is TGTGCCAGCAGAAAAGATTTCTTAGTGGAAGCTTTCTTT.

CDR3 in DNA: TGTGCCACCAGTGAGGGAGTCAACTATGGCTACACCTTC. The encoded protein is CATSEGVNYGYTF. The chain couples TRBV24-1 to TRBJ1-2; the D is unclear. Trimming pared 4 bases from V and 2 bases from J, leaving 7 bases between. The CDR3 is 13 residues long. CDR1 is KGHDR and CDR2 is SFDVKD in the germline V gene.

V is TRBV28 and J is TRBJ1-1, with 8 bases matching TRBD1. This CDR3 region has 14 residues. Trimming removed 8 bases from V and 0 bases from J; junction bases left unmatched: 5. The germline CDR1 and CDR2 sequences are MDHEN and SYDVKM. The CDR3 sequence is CASAGGAMNTEAFF. CDR3 nucleotides: TGTGCCAGCGCAGGGGGCGCCATGAACACTGAAGCTTTCTTT.

The chain carries TRBV4-3 and TRBJ1-1, with TRBD1 matching 7 bases. V shed 1 base, J shed 4 bases, and the junction held 3 bases outside the gene matches. CDR3 length: 14 amino acids. Germline-derived CDR1 and CDR2 are LGHNA and YSLEER. The CDR3 is CASSQASGGTEAFF. CDR3 sequence (DNA): TGCGCCAGCAGCCAAGCTTCAGGGGGCACTGAAGCTTTCTTT.

This clone was counted between two and nine times. This chain links TRBV6-5 with TRBJ2-2; D may be TRBD1 (5 bases). The CDR3 consists of 15 residues. Trimming removed 5 bases from V and 1 base from J, with 11 bases in between. Germline values: CDR1 MNHEY, CDR2 SVGAGI. Here the CDR3 DNA reads TGTGCCAGCAGTCCGCGGCAGGGGAACACCGGGGAGCTGTTTTTT. Encoded protein: CASSPRQGNTGELFF.

The sample holds one count of this clone. V gene TRBV19 combines with J gene TRBJ2-2, with 8 bases aligning to TRBD1. J gave up 2 bases and V 6 bases, and 5 bases lay outside the gene matches. The germline gives CDR1 LNHDA, CDR2 SQIVND (reference sequence). CDR3 length: 15 amino acids. CDR3 in DNA: TGTGCCAGTAGACAGGGGACAGGAAACACCGGGGAGCTGTTTTTT. Protein product: CASRQGTGNTGELFF.

The rearrangement joins TRBV6-2 or TRBV6-3 to TRBJ1-5; TRBD1 agrees at 7 bases. V lost 5 bases to trimming and J lost 4 bases; unmatched junction nucleotides: 2. The CDR3 is made up of 13 amino acids. The germline V gene has CDR1 MNHEY and CDR2 SVGEGT. The CDR3 DNA follows: TGTGCCAGCAGTCAACAGGGGAATCAGCCCCAGCATTTT. As protein: CASSQQGNQPQHF.

As for this clone: The same CDR3 also results from other DNA sequences found in this sample. The V and J genes are TRBV6-5 and TRBJ2-1, with 8 bases that match TRBD2. The CDR3 loop spans 14 amino acids. With 5 bases clipped from V and 4 bases from J, the junction kept 4 bases outside the gene matches. Germline CDR1 MNHEY, CDR2 SVGAGI. CDR3 amino acids: CASSRREAYNEQFF. For the CDR3, the DNA is TGTGCCAGCAGTCGGCGGGAGGCTTACAATGAGCAGTTCTTC.

Here the CDR3 reads CASTNGNQPQHF. The CDR3 DNA sequence: TGTGCCAGCACCAATGGCAATCAGCCCCAGCATTTT. V usage is TRBV6-5 and J usage is TRBJ1-5; D is ambiguous. The CDR3 loop spans 12 amino acids. Germline V gene lookup returns CDR1 MNHEY and CDR2 SVGAGI. V dropped 7 bases and J dropped 2 bases, with 6 bases sitting between them.

This chain connects TRBV10-3 to TRBJ2-2; 8 bases fit TRBD2. The CDR3 spans 15 residues. Germline V gene data show CDR1 as ENHRY and CDR2 as SYGVKD. Trimming removed 11 bases from V and 4 bases from J; junction bases left unmatched: 12. CDR3 in DNA: TGTGCCTCCCTAAACGGGAGGGCGGGCACCGGGGAGCTGTTTTTT. This sequence encodes CASLNGRAGTGELFF.